One and the same sample provided the 9 T cell receptor beta chains below, sequenced in a study of blood T cell repertoires in COVID-19. The method was immunoSEQ multiplex PCR; TCRdb's version includes in-frame clones alone and lacks a portion of them. The data show approximately 70,000 clones, almost 90% seen once. The sequencing sample was made of peripheral blood. The receptors originated from a human donor in a cohort sampled during active COVID-19.

CDR3 nucleotides: TGTGCCAGCAGTGAACGGGTAGGGAGCTCCTACAATGAGCAGTTCTTC. Protein product: CASSERVGSSYNEQFF. The chain carries TRBV6-1 and TRBJ2-1; perhaps TRBD2 as D (5 bases). This CDR3 has 16 residues. The germline V gene encodes CDR1 MNHNS and CDR2 SASEGT. Trimming left V 2 bases short and J 0 bases short, with 11 bases between.

The J gene is TRBJ1-1, the V gene TRBV5-5; perhaps TRBD1 as D (6 bases). CDR1 SGHKS and CDR2 YYEKEE come from the germline V gene (reference sequence). This CDR3 has 15 amino acids. V lost 3 bases and J lost 3, with 15 bases in between. The DNA of the CDR3 is TGTGCCAGCAGCTGGACAGCCGAATGGCACACTGAAGCTTTCTTT. It codes for CASSWTAEWHTEAFF. The variable domain in full, completed from reference TRBV5-5 and TRBJ1-1, reads DAGVTQSPTHLIKTRGQQVTLRCSPISGHKSVSWYQQVLGQGPQFIFQYYEKEERGRGNFPDRFSARQFPNYSSELNVNALLLGDSALYLCASSWTAEWHTEAFFGQGTRLTVV.

J is TRBJ2-7 and V is TRBV4-2, with D possibly matching TRBD1 (6 bases). This CDR3 is 16 amino acids long. Germline CDR1 is LGHNA and CDR2 is YNFKEQ. V was shortened by 1 base and J by 1 base, with 14 bases between the two germline ends. The CDR3 region has the DNA TGTGCCAGCAGCCAAGCCACAGGGAACAAGTCCTACGAGCAGTACTTC. Amino acids: CASSQATGNKSYEQYF.

The CDR3 nucleotides are TGTGCCAGCAGTACGACCGGGACAGGGGCGAACACTGAAGCTTTCTTT. As protein: CASSTTGTGANTEAFF. The chain couples TRBV6-2 or TRBV6-3 to TRBJ1-1; 10 bases map to TRBD1. Trimming took 5 bases from V and 1 from J; bases not matched to a gene: 7. CDR3 length equals 16 residues. Germline assignment: CDR1 MNHEY and CDR2 SVGEGT.

V and J are TRBV6-2 or TRBV6-3 and TRBJ2-3, with 8 bases lining up with TRBD2. The trim removed 1 base at V and 8 bases at J, leaving 5 bases unmatched. Germline V CDR1 and CDR2: MNHEY, SVGEGT. The CDR3 spans 14 residues. The CDR3 is CASSYWREEGTQYF. In nucleotides, the CDR3 is TGTGCCAGCAGTTACTGGCGGGAGGAAGGTACGCAGTATTTT.

V usage is TRBV5-4 and J usage is TRBJ1-6; 9 bases are shared with TRBD1. CDR3 length: 17 residues. Trimming took 0 bases from V and 7 from J; bases not matched to a gene: 8. Germline assignment: CDR1 SGHNT and CDR2 YYREEE (reference sequence). CDR3 in amino acids: CASSLDYWDRENSPLHF. In DNA, the CDR3 is TGTGCCAGCAGCTTGGACTATTGGGACAGGGAGAATTCACCCCTCCACTTT.

This clone appeared once. The genes are TRBV6-5 and TRBJ2-3, with D perhaps matching TRBD2 (6 bases). The germline V gene encodes CDR1 MNHEY and CDR2 SVGAGI. V lost 2 bases, J lost 4 bases, and 13 bases lay in between. The CDR3 loop spans 15 amino acids. CDR3 DNA: TGTGCCAGCAGTTACAGAGCGGGTGGTCCAGATACGCAGTATTTT. Translation gives CASSYRAGGPDTQYF.

The V and J genes are TRBV28 and TRBJ2-5; the D gene is possibly TRBD2 (5 bases). There are 16 residues in the CDR3. The germline CDR1 and CDR2 sequences are MDHEN and SYDVKM. V lost 10 bases to trimming and J lost 1 base, with 22 bases between them. The chain's CDR3 is CATNPGLKTIQETQYF. The CDR3 nucleotides read TGTGCCACTAACCCGGGGTTAAAAACAATCCAAGAGACCCAGTACTTC. The whole variable domain, remainder taken from reference TRBV28 and TRBJ2-5, is DVKVTQSSRYLVKRTGEKVFLECVQDMDHENMFWYRQDPGLGLRLIYFSYDVKMKEKGDIPEGYSVSREKKERFSLILESASTNQTSMYLCATNPGLKTIQETQYFGPGTRLLVL.

J is TRBJ2-5 and V is TRBV20-1; possibly TRBD2 for D (7 bases). The CDR3 spans 15 residues. V was clipped by 3 bases and J by 0 bases, with 14 bases between them. Germline-derived CDR1 and CDR2 are DFQATT and SNEGSKA (reference sequence). The CDR3 reads CSASLAGAYQETQYF. CDR3 DNA: TGCAGTGCTAGTCTCGCGGGGGCATACCAAGAGACCCAGTACTTC.